The 21 T cell receptor beta chains listed next were all sequenced from one sample in a study of shared clonotypes between healthy human individuals. Libraries were prepared by immunoSEQ multiplex PCR; TCRdb keeps only in-frame clonotypes and omits some of them. The top ten clones hold more than 0.55% of a sample with about 1.1 million clones, roughly 74% of them seen once. The material sequenced was memory CD4+ T cells from PBMCs. Documented subset: CD45RA-negative fraction. These receptor sequences come from a man aged 18 to 30 in good health. Some clones in this sample may be carry-over from other donors' samples.

The rearrangement joins TRBV28 to TRBJ1-2; no reliable D call. CDR1 is MDHEN, CDR2 SYDVKM, per germline. The ends were cut back, 7 bases at V and 3 bases at J, with 18 bases in the middle. The CDR3 is 15 residues long. This CDR3 reads CASKARETSYYGYTF. The CDR3 DNA reads TGTGCCAGCAAGGCAAGGGAGACCTCTTACTATGGCTACACCTTC.

This chain uses TRBV6-1 with TRBJ2-7; D gene ambiguous. CDR1 and CDR2 from the germline V gene are MNHNS and SASEGT. V was pared by 3 bases and J by 5 bases, with 20 bases between. The CDR3 spans 16 residues. The CDR3 bases are TGTGCCAGCAGTGAGGGCGGAGCGAGGAGCTTTCACGAGCAGTACTTC. Its protein is CASSEGGARSFHEQYF.

The chain employs TRBV11-2 and TRBJ2-1; weak D call: TRBD2 (5 bases). The CDR3 totals 13 residues. With 3 bases removed from V and 4 bases from J, the gap between germline ends came to 7 bases. Germline V CDR1 and CDR2: SGHAT, FQNNGV. The CDR3 bases are TGTGCCAGCAGCTTGACTAATTACAATGAGCAGTTCTTC. It is translated as CASSLTNYNEQFF.

The chain couples TRBV25-1 to TRBJ2-5, with D possibly TRBD1 on 5 matching bases. The CDR3 totals 15 residues. Trimming left V 5 bases short and J 7 bases short, with 20 bases between. Germline CDR1 and CDR2: MGHDK and SYGVNS. The DNA of the CDR3 is TGTGCCAGCAGTATTAGGAGTGGCAGGGAAGTGACCCAGTACTTC. Translated: CASSIRSGREVTQYF.

Notes on this clone: Different DNA sequences within this sample yield the same CDR3. The J gene is TRBJ1-5, the V gene TRBV7-2; no firm D call. CDR1 SGHTA and CDR2 FQGNSA come from the germline V gene. The CDR3 spans 13 residues. Trimming left V 5 bases short and J 3 bases short, with 8 bases between. This chain's CDR3 is CASSPTDNQPQHF. The CDR3 region has the DNA TGTGCCAGCAGCCCGACGGACAATCAGCCCCAGCATTTT.

V and J are TRBV9 and TRBJ2-3, with 7 nucleotides matching TRBD2. CDR1 is SGDLS, CDR2 YYNGEE, per germline. The V segment lost 0 bases and the J segment 3 bases; nucleotides outside the gene matches: 13. The CDR3 is 18 residues long. The CDR3 region has the DNA TGTGCCAGCAGCGTAGGAGGGAGGGCCTTGGGAAGTACAGATACGCAGTATTTT. Translating it yields CASSVGGRALGSTDTQYF.

CDR3 sequence: CASAPDRPKRAFF. In DNA, the CDR3 is TGTGCTAGTGCCCCGGACAGGCCGAAGAGAGCTTTCTTT. The J gene is TRBJ1-1, the V gene TRBV12-5; 7 positions match TRBD1. J lost 10 bases, V lost 7 bases, and 12 bases had no gene match. Germline CDR1 reads LGHNT; CDR2 reads FRNRAP. The CDR3 has 13 residues.

V and J are TRBV7-2 and TRBJ2-7; 8 bases match TRBD2. V lost 5 bases, J lost 1 base, and 10 bases stayed unmatched. The CDR3 totals 16 residues. Germline CDR1 is SGHTA and CDR2 is FQGNSA. The CDR3 coding sequence is TGTGCCAGCAGCCGGCCGTCGGGGGGGCTATCCTACGAGCAGTACTTC. It yields the protein CASSRPSGGLSYEQYF.

This sequence joins TRBV6-1 and TRBJ1-5; D ambiguous. Per the germline V gene, CDR1 is MNHNS and CDR2 is SASEGT. The CDR3 extends over 16 amino acids. The germline V and J ends were trimmed by 0 bases and 5 bases, with 14 bases remaining between them. CDR3 sequence reads: CASSEAPNGADQPQHF. The CDR3 nucleotides read TGTGCCAGCAGTGAAGCCCCCAACGGCGCCGATCAGCCCCAGCATTTT.

About this clone: Different DNA sequences within this sample yield the same CDR3. V usage is TRBV5-1 and J usage is TRBJ1-5; D is perhaps TRBD1 (6 bases). Trimming took off 3 bases at V and 1 base at J, with 8 bases between the two ends. Germline CDR1 is SGHRS and CDR2 is YFSETQ. This CDR3 has 14 residues. CDR3 in DNA: TGCGCCAGCAGCTCCGGACAGAGCAATCAGCCCCAGCATTTT. It encodes CASSSGQSNQPQHF.

This clone has just a few counts. This rearrangement joins TRBV9 to TRBJ1-1, with TRBD1 identical over 11 bases. This CDR3 region has 15 residues. Germline CDR1 is SGDLS and CDR2 is YYNGEE. V was clipped by 3 bases and J by 2 bases; unmatched bases: 3. This CDR3 reads CASSGGTGGNTEAFF. CDR3 in DNA: TGTGCCAGCAGCGGAGGGACAGGGGGAAACACTGAAGCTTTCTTT.

The rearrangement joins TRBV28 to TRBJ2-3; D not certain. This CDR3 spans 12 amino acids. Trimming cost V 7 bases and J 6 bases, with 11 bases left between them. The germline V gene encodes CDR1 MDHEN and CDR2 SYDVKM. The CDR3 nucleotides read TGTGCCAGCATGGCCTACGGGGATACGCAGTATTTT. Its protein product is CASMAYGDTQYF.

CDR3 sequence (DNA): TGCGCCAGCAGCCAAGATCTTTGGGCGGTTGAAAAACTGTTTTTT. It codes for CASSQDLWAVEKLFF. The genes are TRBV4-3 and TRBJ1-4; unclear D gene. From germline, CDR1 is LGHNA and CDR2 YSLEER. The CDR3 covers 15 residues. Trimming pared 0 bases from V and 7 bases from J, leaving 12 bases between.

J is TRBJ2-5 and V is TRBV7-8; possibly TRBD1 or TRBD2 for D (5 bases each). CDR1 is SGHVS, CDR2 FQNEAQ, per germline. This CDR3 has 13 amino acids. Trimming stripped 5 bases from V and 2 bases from J, with 9 bases between. The CDR3 region is CASSTGPQETQYF. DNA of the CDR3: TGTGCCAGCAGCACGGGACCGCAAGAGACCCAGTACTTC. Full variable domain (outside the CDR3, taken from reference TRBV7-8 and TRBJ2-5): GAGVSQSPRYKVAKRGQDVALRCDPISGHVSLFWYQQALGQGPEFLTYFQNEAQLDKSGLPSDRFFAERPEGSVSTLKIQRTQQEDSAVYLCASSTGPQETQYFGPGTRLLVL.

The chain combines TRBV18 with TRBJ2-7; 7 bases are shared with TRBD1. The CDR3 has 13 amino acids. Germline assignment: CDR1 KGHSH and CDR2 LQKENI. Germline trimming cut 3 bases from V and 6 bases from J; bases unmatched to any gene: 5. In nucleotides, the CDR3 is TGTGCCAGCTCACCGGAACAGGGGTCCGAGCAGTACTTC. Protein: CASSPEQGSEQYF.

The chain links TRBV7-3 to TRBJ1-1, with TRBD1 identical over 8 bases. The CDR3 contains 13 residues. The germline gives CDR1 SGHTA, CDR2 FQGTGA. V lost 0 bases to trimming and J lost 10 bases; unmatched junction nucleotides: 4. The CDR3 region has the DNA TGTGCCAGCAGCTTAACGTCCCAGGGGGCAGCTTTCTTT. Protein: CASSLTSQGAAFF.

CDR3 in amino acids: CAISPQGGNPPLYF. CDR3 nucleotides: TGTGCCATCAGCCCCCAAGGGGGGAACCCTCCATTGTACTTC. The genes are TRBV10-3 and TRBJ2-7, with D perhaps matching TRBD1 or TRBD2 (6 bases each). Germline V CDR1 and CDR2: ENHRY, SYGVKD. The CDR3 has 14 residues. Trimming left V 6 bases short and J 12 bases short, with 24 bases between.

CDR3 sequence reads: CASSPLDRGEAFF. CDR3 nucleotide sequence: TGTGCCAGCAGTCCCCTGGACAGGGGTGAAGCTTTCTTT. The V gene is TRBV28, the J gene TRBJ1-1; 9 bases align to TRBD1. The CDR3 loop spans 13 amino acids. Germline V gene lookup returns CDR1 MDHEN and CDR2 SYDVKM. J was trimmed by 7 bases and V by 5 bases; bases with no gene match: 5.

The J gene is TRBJ1-1, the V gene TRBV6-5, with D unresolved. Per germline, CDR1 MNHEY and CDR2 SVGAGI. V gave up 5 bases and J gave up 5 bases, with 18 bases separating them. This CDR3 has 15 amino acids. The CDR3 region has the DNA TGTGCCAGCAGTGGAGTGGGGAATCTGGGTACTGAAGCTTTCTTT. Residues: CASSGVGNLGTEAFF.

As regards this clone: Sequence at one end of the junction differs from germline and may be a read error. The chain carries TRBV5-1 and TRBJ2-3; D is possibly TRBD2 (5 bases). Germline CDR1 SGHRS, CDR2 YFSETQ. The CDR3 length is 9 residues. CDR3 residues: CASSYLAHF. In DNA form, the CDR3 reads TGCGCCAGCAGCTACTTAGCGCATTTT.

The chain employs TRBV4-2 and TRBJ2-7; 7 bases align to TRBD1. This CDR3 is built from 14 residues. After removal of 2 bases from V and 4 bases from J, the junction contained 5 bases not matched to a gene. CDR1 is LGHNA and CDR2 is YNFKEQ in the germline V gene. CDR3 sequence (DNA): TGTGCCAGCAGCCAACTCACAGGGGCGTACGAGCAGTACTTC. It specifies CASSQLTGAYEQYF.